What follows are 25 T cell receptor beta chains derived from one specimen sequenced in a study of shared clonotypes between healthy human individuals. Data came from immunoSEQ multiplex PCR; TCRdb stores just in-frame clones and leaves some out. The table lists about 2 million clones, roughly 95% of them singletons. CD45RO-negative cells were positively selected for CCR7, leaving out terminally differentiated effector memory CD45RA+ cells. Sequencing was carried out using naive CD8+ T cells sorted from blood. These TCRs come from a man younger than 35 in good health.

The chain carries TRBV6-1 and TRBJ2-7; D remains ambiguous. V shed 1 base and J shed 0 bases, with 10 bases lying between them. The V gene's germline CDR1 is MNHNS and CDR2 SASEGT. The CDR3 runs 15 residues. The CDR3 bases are TGTGCCAGCAGTGAAGGGATATCCGACTCCTACGAGCAGTACTTC. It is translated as CASSEGISDSYEQYF.

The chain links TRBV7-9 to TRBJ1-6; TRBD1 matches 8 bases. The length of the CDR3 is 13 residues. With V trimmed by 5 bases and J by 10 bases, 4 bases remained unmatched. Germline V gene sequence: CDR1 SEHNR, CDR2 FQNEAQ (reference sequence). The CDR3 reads CASSPGGESPLHF. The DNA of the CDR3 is TGTGCCAGCAGCCCAGGGGGCGAGTCACCCCTCCACTTT.

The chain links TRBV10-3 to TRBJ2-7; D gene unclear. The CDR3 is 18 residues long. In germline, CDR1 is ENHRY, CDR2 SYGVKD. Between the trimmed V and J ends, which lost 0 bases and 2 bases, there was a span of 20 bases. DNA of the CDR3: TGTGCCATCAGTGAGTCCCAGTGTGTCGAGATTCTTCCCTACGAGCAGTACTTC. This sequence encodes CAISESQCVEILPYEQYF.

The CDR3 region has the DNA TGTGCCAGCAGCTTAGGTGAAGGGGTCTACACCTTC. Translating it yields CASSLGEGVYTF. The chain carries TRBV7-8 and TRBJ1-2, with D perhaps TRBD1 (5 bases). Germline CDR1 reads SGHVS; CDR2 reads FQNEAQ. Trimming removed 1 base from V and 10 bases from J, with 10 bases in between. The CDR3 is 12 amino acids.

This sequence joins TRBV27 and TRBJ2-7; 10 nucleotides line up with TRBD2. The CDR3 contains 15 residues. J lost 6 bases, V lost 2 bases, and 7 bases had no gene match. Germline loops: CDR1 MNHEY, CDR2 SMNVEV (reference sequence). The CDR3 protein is CASSLILAGVSEQYF. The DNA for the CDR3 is TGTGCCAGCAGTTTAATCCTAGCGGGAGTATCCGAGCAGTACTTC.

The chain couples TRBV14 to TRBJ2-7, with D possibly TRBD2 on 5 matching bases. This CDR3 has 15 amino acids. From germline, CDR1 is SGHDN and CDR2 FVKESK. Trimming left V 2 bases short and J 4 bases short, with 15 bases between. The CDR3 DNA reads TGTGCCAGCAGCCAAACTTCGCAGCCGGGATACGAGCAGTACTTC. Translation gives CASSQTSQPGYEQYF.

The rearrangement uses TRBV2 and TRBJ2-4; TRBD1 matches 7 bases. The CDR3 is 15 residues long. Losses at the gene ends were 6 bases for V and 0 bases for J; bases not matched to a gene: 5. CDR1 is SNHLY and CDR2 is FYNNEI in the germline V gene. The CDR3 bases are TGTGCCAGCAGAGGGGACAGCTTAGCCAAAAACATTCAGTACTTC. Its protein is CASRGDSLAKNIQYF.

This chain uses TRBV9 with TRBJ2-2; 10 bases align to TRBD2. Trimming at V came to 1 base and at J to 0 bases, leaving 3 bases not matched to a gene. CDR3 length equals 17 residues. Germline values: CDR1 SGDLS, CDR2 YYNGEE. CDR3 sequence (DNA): TGTGCCAGCAGCGTACAGCGGGGGGGCGCGAACACCGGGGAGCTGTTTTTT. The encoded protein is CASSVQRGGANTGELFF.

CDR3: CASSYSGAPGELFF. CDR3 nucleotide sequence: TGTGCCAGCAGTTACTCGGGGGCTCCCGGGGAGCTGTTTTTT. This chain connects TRBV6-6 to TRBJ2-2, with a weak D call TRBD1 (6 bases). Germline loops: CDR1 MNHNY, CDR2 SVGAGI (reference sequence). V was clipped by 0 bases and J by 6 bases, with 8 bases between them. The CDR3 runs 14 residues.

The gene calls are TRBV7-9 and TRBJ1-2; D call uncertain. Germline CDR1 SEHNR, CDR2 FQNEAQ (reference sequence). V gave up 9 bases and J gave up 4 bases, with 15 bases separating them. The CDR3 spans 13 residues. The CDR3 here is CASQAETLYGYTF. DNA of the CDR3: TGTGCCAGTCAGGCAGAAACCCTCTATGGCTACACCTTC.

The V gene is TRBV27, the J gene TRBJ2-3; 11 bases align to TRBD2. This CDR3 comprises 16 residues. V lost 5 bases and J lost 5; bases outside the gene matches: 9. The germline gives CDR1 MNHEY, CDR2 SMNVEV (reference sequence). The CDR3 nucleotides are TGTGCCAGCAGTGGGGAGACTAGCGGGGAGGGAGATACGCAGTATTTT. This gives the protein CASSGETSGEGDTQYF.

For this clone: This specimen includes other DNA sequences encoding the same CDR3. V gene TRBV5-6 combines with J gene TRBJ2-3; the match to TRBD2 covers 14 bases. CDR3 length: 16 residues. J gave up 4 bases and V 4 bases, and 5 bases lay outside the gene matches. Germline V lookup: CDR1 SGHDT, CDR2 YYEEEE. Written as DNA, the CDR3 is TGTGCCAGCAGCCAGGGACTAGCGGGGGCCCCAGATACGCAGTATTTT. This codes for CASSQGLAGAPDTQYF.

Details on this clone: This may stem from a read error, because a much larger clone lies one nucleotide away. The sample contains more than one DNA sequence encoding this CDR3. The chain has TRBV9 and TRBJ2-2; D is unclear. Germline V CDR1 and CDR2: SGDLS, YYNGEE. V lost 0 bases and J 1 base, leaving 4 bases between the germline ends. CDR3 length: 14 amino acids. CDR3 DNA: TGTGCCAGCAGCGTAGGAGTGAACACCGGGGAGCTGTTTTTT. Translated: CASSVGVNTGELFF.

As DNA, the CDR3 is TGTGCCATTTCCGGGGGAGCGGGAGGGCCATGGGATACGCAGTATTTT. Encoded protein: CAISGGAGGPWDTQYF. The gene calls are TRBV6-6 and TRBJ2-3, with 10 bases matching TRBD2. The CDR3 is made up of 16 amino acids. V trimming: 10 bases; J trimming: 6 bases; junction bases outside the gene matches: 16. Germline assignment: CDR1 MNHNY and CDR2 SVGAGI (reference sequence).

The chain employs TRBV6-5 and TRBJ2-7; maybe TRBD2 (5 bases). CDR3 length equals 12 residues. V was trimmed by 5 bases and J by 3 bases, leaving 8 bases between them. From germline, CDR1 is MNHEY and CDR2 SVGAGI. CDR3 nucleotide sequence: TGTGCCAGCAGTACCGACTACTACGAGCAGTACTTC. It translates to CASSTDYYEQYF.

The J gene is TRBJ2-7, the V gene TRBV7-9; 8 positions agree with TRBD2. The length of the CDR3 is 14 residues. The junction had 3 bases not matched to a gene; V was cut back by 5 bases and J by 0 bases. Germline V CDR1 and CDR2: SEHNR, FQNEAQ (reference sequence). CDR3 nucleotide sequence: TGTGCCAGCAGCCCCCGGGGGGGCTCCTACGAGCAGTACTTC. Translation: CASSPRGGSYEQYF.

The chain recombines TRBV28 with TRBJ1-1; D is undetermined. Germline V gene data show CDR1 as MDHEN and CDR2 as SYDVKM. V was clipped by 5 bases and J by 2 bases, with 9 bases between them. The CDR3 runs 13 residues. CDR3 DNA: TGTGCCAGCAGTCTTATAACAAACACTGAAGCTTTCTTT. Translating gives CASSLITNTEAFF.

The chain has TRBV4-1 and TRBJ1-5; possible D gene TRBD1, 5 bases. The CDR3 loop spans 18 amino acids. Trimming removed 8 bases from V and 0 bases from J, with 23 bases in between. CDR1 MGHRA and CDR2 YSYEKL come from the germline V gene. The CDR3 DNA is TGCGCCAGCCCTTCCTCGGAGCAGGGCATCGATAGCAATCAGCCCCAGCATTTT. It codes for CASPSSEQGIDSNQPQHF.

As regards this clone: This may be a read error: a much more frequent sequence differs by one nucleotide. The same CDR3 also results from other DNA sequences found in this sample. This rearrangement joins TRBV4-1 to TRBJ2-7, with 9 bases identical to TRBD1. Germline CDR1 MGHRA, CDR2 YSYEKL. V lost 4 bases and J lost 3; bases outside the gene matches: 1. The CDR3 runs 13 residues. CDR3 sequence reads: CASSLGQGYEQYF. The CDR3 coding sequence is TGCGCCAGCAGCCTGGGACAGGGCTACGAGCAGTACTTC.

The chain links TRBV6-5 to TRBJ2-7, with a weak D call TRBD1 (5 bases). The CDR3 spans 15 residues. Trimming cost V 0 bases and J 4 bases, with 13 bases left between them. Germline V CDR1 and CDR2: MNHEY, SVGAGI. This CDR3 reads CASSYSQGLPYEQYF. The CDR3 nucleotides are TGTGCCAGCAGTTACTCTCAGGGCCTGCCTTACGAGCAGTACTTC.

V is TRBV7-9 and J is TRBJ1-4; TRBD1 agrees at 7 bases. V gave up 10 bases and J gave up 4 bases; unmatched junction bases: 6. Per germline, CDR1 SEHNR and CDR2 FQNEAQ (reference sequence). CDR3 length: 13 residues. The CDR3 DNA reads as TGTGCCACCACAGGGGCCCTTAATGAAAAACTGTTTTTT. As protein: CATTGALNEKLFF.

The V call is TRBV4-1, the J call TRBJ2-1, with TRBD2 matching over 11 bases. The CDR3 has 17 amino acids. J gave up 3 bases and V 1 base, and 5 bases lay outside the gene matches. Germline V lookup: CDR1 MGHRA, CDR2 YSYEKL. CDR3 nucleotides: TGCGCCAGCAGCCAAGGGCTAGCGGGAGGCTTCTACAATGAGCAGTTCTTC. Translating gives CASSQGLAGGFYNEQFF.

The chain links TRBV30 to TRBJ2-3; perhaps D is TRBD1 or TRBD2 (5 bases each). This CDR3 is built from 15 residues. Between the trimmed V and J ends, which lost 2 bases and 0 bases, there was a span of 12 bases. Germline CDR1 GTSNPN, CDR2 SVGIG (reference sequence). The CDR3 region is CAWSKGTASTDTQYF. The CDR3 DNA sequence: TGTGCCTGGAGTAAAGGGACGGCTAGCACAGATACGCAGTATTTT. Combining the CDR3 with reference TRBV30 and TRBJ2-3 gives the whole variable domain SQTIHQWPATLVQPVGSPLSLECTVEGTSNPNLYWYRQAAGRGLQLLFYSVGIGQISSEVPQNLSASRPQDRQFILSSKKLLLSDSGFYLCAWSKGTASTDTQYFGPGTRLTVL.

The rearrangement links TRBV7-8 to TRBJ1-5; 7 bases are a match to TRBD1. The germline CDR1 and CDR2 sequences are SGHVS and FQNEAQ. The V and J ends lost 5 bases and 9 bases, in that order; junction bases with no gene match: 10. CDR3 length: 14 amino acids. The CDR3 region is CASSQGVGDWPQHF. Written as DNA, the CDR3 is TGTGCCAGCAGCCAGGGGGTTGGAGACTGGCCCCAGCATTTT. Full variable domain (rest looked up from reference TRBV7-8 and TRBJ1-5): GAGVSQSPRYKVAKRGQDVALRCDPISGHVSLFWYQQALGQGPEFLTYFQNEAQLDKSGLPSDRFFAERPEGSVSTLKIQRTQQEDSAVYLCASSQGVGDWPQHFGDGTRLSIL.

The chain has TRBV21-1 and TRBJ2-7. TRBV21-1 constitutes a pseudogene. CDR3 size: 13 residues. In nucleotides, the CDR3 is TGTGCCAGCAGCAAAGTCGGGCTATACGAGCAGTACTTC. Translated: CASSKVGLYEQYF.